These 5 T cell receptor beta chains originate from one sample sequenced in a study of blood T cell repertoires in COVID-19. Assay used: immunoSEQ multiplex PCR; TCRdb lists only in-frame clones, some missing. Counted here are 250,000 to 350,000 clones, roughly nine tenths occurring once; the ten biggest clones make up 2% to 3%. The specimen was PBMCs or T cells enriched from blood (not recorded which). These receptors came from a woman between 18 and 30 years old who had recovered from COVID-19.

The chain carries TRBV19 and TRBJ2-1; 10 bases align to TRBD2. The CDR3 is made up of 14 amino acids. Germline V gene sequence: CDR1 LNHDA, CDR2 SQIVND (reference sequence). With V trimmed by 9 bases and J by 4 bases, 6 bases remained unmatched. The CDR3 DNA follows: TGTGCCAGCCAAAAGCGGGGGGGGTACAATGAGCAGTTCTTC. It encodes CASQKRGGYNEQFF.

V is TRBV16 and J is TRBJ1-5, with TRBD1 as a possible D gene (5 bases). CDR1 is KGHSY, CDR2 FQNENV, per germline. The CDR3 loop spans 16 amino acids. V was shortened by 0 bases and J by 2 bases, with 11 bases between the two germline ends. The CDR3 protein is CASSQSGGGGNQPQHF. CDR3 nucleotide sequence: TGTGCCAGCAGCCAATCTGGGGGAGGGGGCAATCAGCCCCAGCATTTT.

This chain links TRBV12-3 or TRBV12-4 with TRBJ1-2; D is uncertain. This CDR3 contains 13 residues. Trimming pared 3 bases from V and 1 base from J, leaving 6 bases between. CDR3 DNA sequence: TGTGCCAGCAGTTTTGGCAGTAACTATGGCTACACCTTC. Translating it yields CASSFGSNYGYTF.

J is TRBJ1-3 and V is TRBV10-3, with TRBD1 matching 9 bases. Germline CDR1 and CDR2: ENHRY and SYGVKD. This CDR3 comprises 15 residues. The trim removed 4 bases at V and 7 bases at J, leaving 8 bases unmatched. CDR3 region: CAISAYTGGWNTIYF. The DNA of the CDR3 is TGTGCCATCAGTGCATACACAGGGGGCTGGAACACCATATATTTT.

A single count supports this clone. The J gene is TRBJ2-7, the V gene TRBV11-3, with TRBD2 as a possible D gene (6 bases). From germline, CDR1 is SGHNT and CDR2 YENEEA. The germline V and J ends were trimmed by 5 bases and 1 base, with 9 bases remaining between them. The CDR3 has 13 amino acids. As DNA, the CDR3 is TGTGCCAGCAGCCCAGGGAGGTCCTACGAGCAGTACTTC. Encoded protein: CASSPGRSYEQYF.